A selection of T cell receptor beta chains follows, all from one sample in a study of blood T cell repertoires in COVID-19. The data were produced by immunoSEQ multiplex PCR, yet TCRdb's version contains in-frame clones alone and is incomplete. The sample holds 50,000 to 65,000 clones, about 85% seen once. Specimen: peripheral blood. The receptor source for this set is a woman older than 75 with COVID-19, enrolled during active disease. CDR3s include the opening cysteine and the closing phenylalanine or tryptophan. The D gene is left open where the match is weak. Size values are once, few and many counts, or a class for expanded clones, and some rows have none.

V	size	D	J	CDR3	DNA
TRBV6-5	-	TRBD1	TRBJ1-3	CASSRTGPGNTIYF	TGTGCCAGCAGTCGGACAGGGCCGGGAAACACCATATATTTT
TRBV29-1	-	TRBD2	TRBJ2-5	CSVAPVGASGGTQYF	TGCAGCGTTGCTCCCGTTGGGGCTAGCGGGGGGACCCAGTACTTC
TRBV5-6	-	-	TRBJ2-5	CASSLALGGTETQYF	TGTGCCAGCAGCTTGGCCCTTGGGGGGACAGAGACCCAGTACTTC
TRBV5-6	-	-	TRBJ1-6	CASSDRKGYNSPLHF	TGTGCCAGCAGCGACCGCAAGGGGTATAATTCACCCCTCCACTTT
TRBV2	-	TRBD2	TRBJ2-1	CASSGLAGVRNEQFF	TGTGCCAGCAGTGGGCTAGCGGGGGTTCGCAATGAGCAGTTCTTC
TRBV7-9	-	TRBD1	TRBJ1-2	CASSLVTGQESGYTF	TGTGCCAGCAGCTTAGTAACCGGACAGGAGAGCGGCTACACCTTC
TRBV2	-	TRBD2	TRBJ2-2	CASNRLAGPGELFF	TGTGCCAGCAACCGACTAGCGGGGCCCGGGGAGCTGTTTTTT
TRBV6-5	-	-	TRBJ1-5	CASSPGVYQPQHF	TGTGCCAGCAGTCCAGGGGTATATCAGCCCCAGCATTTT
TRBV6-5	few	-	TRBJ1-1	CASSYSRLGPEAFF	TGTGCCAGCAGTTACTCCAGGCTTGGTCCTGAAGCTTTCTTT
TRBV5-1	-	TRBD1	TRBJ1-1	CATRDSGTEAFF	TGCGCCACCCGGGACAGCGGGACTGAAGCTTTCTTT
TRBV19	-	-	TRBJ2-7	CASSYRVAYEQYF	TGTGCCAGTAGTTACAGGGTAGCCTACGAGCAGTACTTC
TRBV7-9	-	TRBD2	TRBJ2-3	CASSFTSGTDTQYF	TGTGCCAGCAGCTTCACTAGCGGAACAGATACGCAGTATTTT
TRBV5-1	-	TRBD2	TRBJ2-5	CASSLRTSGGSETQYF	TGCGCCAGCAGCTTACGAACTAGCGGGGGGTCAGAGACCCAGTACTTC
TRBV11-2	-	-	TRBJ1-6	CASSWEPTNSPLHF	TGTGCCAGCAGCTGGGAGCCGACTAATTCACCCCTCCACTTT
TRBV4-1	-	TRBD1	TRBJ1-1	CASSQNRGLRTEAFF	TGCGCCAGCAGCCAGAACAGGGGGCTAAGGACTGAAGCTTTCTTT